A selection of T cell receptor beta chains follows, all from one sample in a study of regulatory T cells in long-lasting Graves disease. A single record per CDR3 protein comes from TCRdb applying MiXCR to the multiplex PCR reads. This table has 550,000 to 650,000 distinct CDR3 sequences, 15% to 20% appearing once. The sample was also reused in another study, on T cells in Graves' hyperthyroidism and ophthalmopathy.

The sequencing here drew on peripheral blood mononuclear cells (PBMCs), taken at new diagnosis, from a patient treated with antithyroid drugs. The receptors here all came from a man between 18 and 29 years old with Graves disease. CDR3s include the opening cysteine and the closing phenylalanine or tryptophan. Fields, in order: clone size, J gene, V gene, D gene, CDR3 protein, CDR3 DNA. D genes are given only for firm matches. Clone size is given for some rows only: seen once, a few or many times, or a class if the clone is expanded.

>-|TRBJ1-4|TRBV27|-
CASSLGGGPNEKLFF
TGTGCCAGCAGTTTAGGGGGCGGCCCTAATGAAAAACTGTTTTTT
>few|TRBJ1-1|TRBV9|-
CASSVGSLAEAFF
TGTGCCAGCAGCGTAGGGAGTTTAGCTGAAGCTTTCTTT
>many|TRBJ1-1|TRBV12-3/TRBV12-4|-
CASSSGASEAFF
TGTGCCAGCAGTTCAGGGGCGTCTGAAGCTTTCTTT
>many|TRBJ2-5|TRBV7-3|TRBD1
CASSLAGQGRQETQYF
TGTGCCAGCAGCTTAGCCGGACAGGGACGCCAAGAGACCCAGTACTTC
>many|TRBJ1-2|TRBV12-3/TRBV12-4|TRBD1
CASSRDRYYGYTF
TGTGCCAGCAGTCGGGACAGATACTATGGCTACACCTTC
>-|TRBJ2-1|TRBV6-1|-
CASSRTGYKSYNEQFF
TGTGCCAGCAGCAGAACAGGGTATAAGTCCTACAATGAGCAGTTCTTC
>-|TRBJ1-4|TRBV7-9|-
CASSLRPVAVINEKLFF
TGTGCCAGCAGCTTACGCCCAGTCGCAGTAATTAATGAAAAACTGTTTTTT
>-|TRBJ2-7|TRBV28|TRBD1
CASSPGTGDSFYF
TGTGCCAGCAGTCCCGGGACAGGGGACTCCTTTTACTTC
>-|TRBJ2-1|TRBV20-1|TRBD2
CSASSGRYSNEQFF
TGCAGTGCTTCGAGCGGGAGGTACAGCAATGAGCAGTTCTTC
>-|TRBJ2-1|TRBV19|TRBD2
CASSLLAGDGGRHNEQFF
TGTGCCAGTAGTTTACTAGCGGGGGATGGGGGGAGACACAATGAGCAGTTCTTC
>few|TRBJ1-1|TRBV10-1|-
CASSERVPGTEAFF
TGCGCCAGCAGTGAACGGGTGCCGGGGACTGAAGCTTTCTTT
>many|TRBJ2-1|TRBV5-1|TRBD2
CASSRTSGLYNEQFF
TGCGCCAGCAGCCGGACTAGCGGACTTTACAATGAGCAGTTCTTC
>many|TRBJ1-2|TRBV11-2|-
CASSLEGMEIYGYTF
TGTGCCAGCAGCTTAGAAGGGATGGAGATCTATGGCTACACCTTC
>few|TRBJ1-1|TRBV5-1|-
CASKPGSMNTEAFF
TGCGCCAGCAAACCAGGGAGTATGAACACTGAAGCTTTCTTT
>few|TRBJ2-2|TRBV20-1|TRBD2
CSARDNLAGGRTGELFF
TGCAGTGCTAGAGACAACCTAGCGGGAGGGCGCACCGGGGAGCTGTTTTTT
>few|TRBJ2-5|TRBV7-7|-
CASSLSGGGYQETQYF
TGTGCTAGCAGCTTGAGTGGGGGAGGCTACCAAGAGACCCAGTACTTC
>few|TRBJ2-7|TRBV29-1|TRBD2
CSVKLAGIYEQYF
TGCAGCGTTAAACTAGCGGGGATCTACGAGCAGTACTTC
>-|TRBJ2-7|TRBV29-1|-
CSVDDGHYEQYF
TGCAGCGTTGACGACGGTCACTACGAGCAGTACTTC
>many|TRBJ2-2|TRBV9|-
CASRDSANTGELFF
TGTGCCAGCAGGGACTCGGCGAACACCGGGGAGCTGTTTTTT
>few|TRBJ1-1|TRBV6-1|-
CASRTGRTEAFF
TGTGCCAGCAGGACCGGGCGTACTGAAGCTTTCTTT
>-|TRBJ2-1|TRBV19|-
CASSIGLPYNEQFF
TGTGCCAGTAGTATAGGACTACCCTACAATGAGCAGTTCTTC
>-|TRBJ1-2|TRBV10-3|TRBD1
CAISGSRADRGGYTF
TGTGCCATTTCGGGTTCCAGGGCGGACAGGGGTGGCTACACCTTC
>few|TRBJ2-5|TRBV20-1|TRBD2
CSARAPLAGTQETQYF
TGCAGTGCTAGGGCCCCGCTAGCGGGGACACAAGAGACCCAGTACTTC
>many|TRBJ2-3|TRBV20-1|TRBD2
CSAVAGGTDTQYF
TGCAGTGCTGTAGCGGGAGGGACAGATACGCAGTATTTT
>-|TRBJ2-1|TRBV25-1|-
CASTEQGYQFF
TGTGCCAGCACGGAACAGGGCTATCAGTTCTTC
>many|TRBJ1-5|TRBV12-3/TRBV12-4|-
CASSAILSNQPQHF
TGTGCCAGCAGCGCTATACTGAGCAATCAGCCCCAGCATTTT
>many|TRBJ2-1|TRBV18|TRBD2
CASSPPLAGVKNEQFF
TGTGCCAGCTCACCACCGCTAGCGGGAGTGAAGAATGAGCAGTTCTTC
>few|TRBJ1-2|TRBV3-1|-
CASRGGGDYGYTF
TGTGCCAGCCGGGGAGGGGGGGACTATGGCTACACCTTC
>few|TRBJ2-7|TRBV5-5|TRBD1
CASFTRGGAASEQYF
TGTGCCAGCTTTACGAGAGGGGGCGCGGCAAGCGAGCAGTACTTC
>few|TRBJ1-5|TRBV29-1|-
CSVGFDSDTNQPQHF
TGCAGCGTTGGGTTTGACAGTGACACCAATCAGCCCCAGCATTTT
>-|TRBJ1-2|TRBV20-1|-
CSASLPSNYGYTF
TGCAGTGCTAGCCTTCCCAGTAACTATGGCTACACCTTC
>-|TRBJ2-5|TRBV9|-
CASSVAGEETQYF
TGTGCCAGCAGCGTAGCGGGAGAGGAGACCCAGTACTTC
>-|TRBJ2-1|TRBV7-8|-
CASSPRSGPTSNEQFF
TGTGCCAGCAGTCCACGGTCGGGGCCTACGTCCAATGAGCAGTTCTTC
>many|TRBJ2-2|TRBV12-3/TRBV12-4|TRBD1
CASRAATGRNTGELFF
TGTGCCAGCAGAGCCGCGACAGGGCGTAACACCGGGGAGCTGTTTTTT
>few|TRBJ2-1|TRBV5-6|-
CASSFRALSSYNEQFF
TGTGCCAGCAGCTTCCGGGCCTTGAGCTCCTACAATGAGCAGTTCTTC
>few|TRBJ1-2|TRBV15|-
CATSQGFGLSNYGYTF
TGTGCCACCAGCCAGGGGTTTGGGCTATCTAACTATGGCTACACCTTC
>many|TRBJ2-1|TRBV11-2|-
CASSFPGGQSEQFF
TGTGCCAGCAGCTTCCCCGGGGGACAGTCGGAGCAGTTCTTC
>-|TRBJ2-7|TRBV12-3/TRBV12-4|TRBD2
CASSFASGAYVEQYF
TGTGCCAGCAGTTTCGCTAGCGGAGCCTACGTGGAGCAGTACTTC
>many|TRBJ2-3|TRBV11-2|TRBD1
CASSFRTGAGDTQYF
TGTGCCAGCAGCTTCCGGACAGGGGCAGGAGATACGCAGTATTTT
>many|TRBJ1-1|TRBV20-1|-
CSARDISAMNTEAFF
TGCAGTGCTAGAGATATTTCCGCGATGAACACTGAAGCTTTCTTT
>many|TRBJ2-7|TRBV29-1|-
CSFRGKGNRYEQYF
TGCAGCTTCCGCGGGAAAGGCAATCGCTACGAGCAGTACTTC
>-|TRBJ2-7|TRBV13|-
CASSFELGSYEQYF
TGTGCCAGCAGCTTCGAGCTCGGGAGCTACGAGCAGTACTTC
>many|TRBJ2-4|TRBV3-1|-
CASSHSPWPPAKNIQYF
TGTGCCAGCAGCCATAGTCCCTGGCCCCCAGCCAAAAACATTCAGTACTTC
>many|TRBJ2-1|TRBV5-6|TRBD1
CASRRWGQGYNEQFF
TGTGCCAGCAGGAGGTGGGGACAGGGGTATAATGAGCAGTTCTTC
>many|TRBJ2-5|TRBV2|TRBD2
CAIQNSGRGAQYF
TGTGCCATACAAAATAGCGGGCGTGGGGCCCAGTACTTC
>many|TRBJ2-5|TRBV3-1|TRBD1
CASSHGPTGGETQYF
TGTGCCAGCAGCCATGGCCCGACAGGGGGCGAGACCCAGTACTTC
>many|TRBJ2-7|TRBV12-3/TRBV12-4|TRBD2
CASNLAGDAYEQYF
TGTGCCAGCAATCTAGCGGGAGACGCCTACGAGCAGTACTTC
>-|TRBJ1-1|TRBV6-5|-
CASSYKRSWGNTEAFF
TGTGCCAGCAGTTACAAGAGGTCCTGGGGGAACACTGAAGCTTTCTTT
>many|TRBJ2-3|TRBV27|-
CASSLLGTMLDTQYF
TGTGCCAGCAGTCTCCTCGGGACCATGTTAGATACGCAGTATTTT
>many|TRBJ2-5|TRBV20-1|-
CSARALQETQYF
TGCAGTGCTAGAGCCCTCCAAGAGACCCAGTACTTC
>-|TRBJ2-3|TRBV6-5|TRBD2
CASSYPPSGLAGRTDTQYF
TGTGCCAGCAGTTACCCCCCTTCGGGACTAGCGGGACGCACAGATACGCAGTATTTT